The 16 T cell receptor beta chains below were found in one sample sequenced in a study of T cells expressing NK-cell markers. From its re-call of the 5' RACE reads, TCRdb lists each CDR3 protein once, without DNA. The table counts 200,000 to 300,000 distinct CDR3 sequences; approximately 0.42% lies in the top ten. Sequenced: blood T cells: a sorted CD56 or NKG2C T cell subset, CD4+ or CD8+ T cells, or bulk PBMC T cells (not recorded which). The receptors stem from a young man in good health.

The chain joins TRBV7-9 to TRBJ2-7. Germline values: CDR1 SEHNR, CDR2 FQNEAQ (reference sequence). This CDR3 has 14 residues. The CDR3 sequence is CASSLANPPYEQYF.

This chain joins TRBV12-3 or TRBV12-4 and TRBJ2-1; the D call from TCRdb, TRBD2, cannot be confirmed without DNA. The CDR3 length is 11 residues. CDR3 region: CASSSLVEQFF.

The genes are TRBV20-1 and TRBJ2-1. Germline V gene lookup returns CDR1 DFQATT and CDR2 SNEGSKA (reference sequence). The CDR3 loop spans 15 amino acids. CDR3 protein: CSARDPSGSYNEQFF.

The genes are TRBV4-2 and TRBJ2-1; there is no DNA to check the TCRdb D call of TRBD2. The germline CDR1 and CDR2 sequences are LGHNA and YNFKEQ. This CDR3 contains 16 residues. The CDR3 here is CASSHSSGYSYNEQFF.

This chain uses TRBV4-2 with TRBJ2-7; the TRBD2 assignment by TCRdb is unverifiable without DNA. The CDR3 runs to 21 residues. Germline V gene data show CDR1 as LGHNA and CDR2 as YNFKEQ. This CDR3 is CASSHPGQKGESGRASYEQYF.

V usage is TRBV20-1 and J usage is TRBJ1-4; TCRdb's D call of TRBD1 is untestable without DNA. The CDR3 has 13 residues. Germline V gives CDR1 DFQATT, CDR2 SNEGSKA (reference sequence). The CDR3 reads CSANQGAVEKLFF.

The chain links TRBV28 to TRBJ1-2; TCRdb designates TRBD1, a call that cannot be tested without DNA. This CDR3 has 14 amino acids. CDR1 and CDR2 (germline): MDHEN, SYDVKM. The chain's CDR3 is CASSLYPPGRGYTF.

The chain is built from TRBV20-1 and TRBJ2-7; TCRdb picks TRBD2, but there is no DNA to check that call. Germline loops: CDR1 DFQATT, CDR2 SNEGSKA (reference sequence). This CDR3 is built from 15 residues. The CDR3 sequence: CSALASGARTYEQYF.

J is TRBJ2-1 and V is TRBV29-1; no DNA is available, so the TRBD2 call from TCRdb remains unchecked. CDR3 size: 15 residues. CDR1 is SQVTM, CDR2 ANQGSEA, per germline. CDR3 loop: CSVEDPAGGPGEQFF.

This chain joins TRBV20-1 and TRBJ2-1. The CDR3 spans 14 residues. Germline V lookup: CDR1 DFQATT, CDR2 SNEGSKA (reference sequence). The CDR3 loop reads CSARAGNSYNEQFF.

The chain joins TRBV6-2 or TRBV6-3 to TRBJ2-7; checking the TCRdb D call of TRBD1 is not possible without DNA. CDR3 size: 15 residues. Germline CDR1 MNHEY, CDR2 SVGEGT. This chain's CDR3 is CASSSRDRESYEQYF.

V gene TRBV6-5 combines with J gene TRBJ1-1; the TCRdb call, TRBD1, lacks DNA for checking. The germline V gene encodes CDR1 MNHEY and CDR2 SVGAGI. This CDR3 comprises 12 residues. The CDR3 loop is CASKDTLTEAFF.

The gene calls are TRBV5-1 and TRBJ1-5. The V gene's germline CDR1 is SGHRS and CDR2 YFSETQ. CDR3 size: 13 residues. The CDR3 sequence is CASRLGEDQPQHF.

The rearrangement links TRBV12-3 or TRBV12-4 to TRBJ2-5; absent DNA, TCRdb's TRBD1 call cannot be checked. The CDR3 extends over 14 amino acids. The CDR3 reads CASSPTGPQETQYF.

The CDR3 loop reads CSVEVDRDGSYEQYF. V usage is TRBV29-1 and J usage is TRBJ2-7; the D call of TRBD1 rests on TCRdb alone, since no DNA is present to check it. The CDR3 length is 15 residues. CDR1 and CDR2 from the germline V gene are SQVTM and ANQGSEA.

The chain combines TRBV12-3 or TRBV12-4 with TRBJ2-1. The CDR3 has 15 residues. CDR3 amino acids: CASSLAGGGSNEQFF.